These 20 T cell receptor beta chains were sequenced from one sample in a study of identical twins. TCRdb re-analysed the 5' RACE reads in MiXCR, keeping a single row per CDR3 protein. The sample consists of under 300,000 distinct CDR3 sequences, more than 13% of them appearing once. Sequenced sample: memory (CD45RO+) T cells sorted from blood. The receptor set was obtained from a woman aged 18-29 years in good health.

There are a few counts of this clonotype. The genes are TRBV3-1 and TRBJ2-5; no firm D call. The germline gives CDR1 LGHDT, CDR2 YNNKEL (reference sequence). V was pared by 5 bases and J by 4 bases, with 14 bases between. This CDR3 comprises 14 residues. The CDR3 DNA reads TGTGCCAGCAGCATGGTACGGTTCGGAGAGACCCAGTACTTC. Amino acids: CASSMVRFGETQYF.

The CDR3 region has the DNA TGTGCCAGCAGCAGACCTATAGGGGCCTACGAGCAGTACTTC. This translates into CASSRPIGAYEQYF. The V call is TRBV7-8, the J call TRBJ2-7; maybe TRBD1 (5 bases). Germline CDR1 and CDR2: SGHVS and FQNEAQ. The V gene lost 5 bases and the J gene lost 2 bases, with 13 bases spanning the gap. The CDR3 runs 14 residues.

This clonotype was observed many times. V and J are TRBV5-1 and TRBJ1-4, with 9 bases lining up with TRBD1. The CDR3 is made up of 17 amino acids. V was pared by 3 bases and J by 6 bases, with 12 bases of the junction left unmatched. Per germline, CDR1 SGHRS and CDR2 YFSETQ. CDR3 coding DNA: TGCGCCAGCAGCTCCGTCCCGGGACAGGGCTCTTATGAAAAACTGTTTTTT. The encoded protein is CASSSVPGQGSYEKLFF.

J is TRBJ2-1 and V is TRBV23-1; 7 nucleotides agree with TRBD2. TRBV23-1 counts as an open reading frame of uncertain function. The CDR3 sequence is 14 residues long. V was clipped by 8 bases and J by 2 bases; unmatched bases: 6. The CDR3 is CASPLAVAYNEQFF. Here the CDR3 DNA reads TGCGCCAGCCCGCTAGCGGTAGCCTACAATGAGCAGTTCTTC.

The chain couples TRBV29-1 to TRBJ1-1, with 7 bases that match TRBD1. Trimming cost V 4 bases and J 6 bases; bases outside gene matches: 8. Germline CDR1 reads SQVTM; CDR2 reads ANQGSEA. This CDR3 is built from 13 residues. The CDR3 nucleotides read TGCAGCGTTGGAGGGGGCACAGGGGCTGAAGCTTTCTTT. Translation gives CSVGGGTGAEAFF.

In this sample, this clonotype turned up a few times. The rearrangement joins TRBV5-1 to TRBJ1-2, with TRBD1 as a possible D gene (5 bases). Looked up from germline, CDR1 is SGHRS and CDR2 is YFSETQ. Trimming removed 1 base from V and 6 bases from J, with 16 bases in between. This CDR3 has 15 residues. The CDR3 sequence: CASSLNGQPAHGYTF. The CDR3 DNA sequence: TGCGCCAGCAGCTTGAATGGACAACCGGCGCATGGCTACACCTTC.

This clonotype was observed many times. This chain joins TRBV20-1 and TRBJ2-3, with 12 positions matching TRBD2. CDR1 is DFQATT, CDR2 SNEGSKA, per germline (reference sequence). The CDR3 is 15 amino acids. V lost 6 bases to trimming and J lost 7 bases; unmatched junction nucleotides: 11. Here the CDR3 reads CSAGGGLAGSYTQYF. The CDR3 DNA is TGCAGTGCCGGGGGGGGACTAGCGGGTTCATATACGCAGTATTTT.

With respect to this clonotype: One end of the junction is discordant with germline, which a read error may explain. The chain is built from TRBV7-7 and TRBJ2-1; 9 positions agree with TRBD2. From germline, CDR1 is SSHAT and CDR2 FNYEAQ (reference sequence). This CDR3 has 16 residues. The DNA for the CDR3 is TGTGCTAGCAGCCCCATAACAGCGGGGGGCCACAATGAGCAGTTCTTC. It encodes CASSPITAGGHNEQFF. The full variable domain, with the rest looked up from reference TRBV7-7 and TRBJ2-1, is GAGVSQSPRYKVTKRGQDVTLRCDPISSHATLYWYQQALGQGPEFLTYFNYEAQPDKSGLPSDRFSAERPEGSISTLTIQRTEQRDSAMYRCASSPITAGGHNEQFFGPGTRLTVL.

The CDR3 loop reads CASSYSISTAYEQYF. CDR3 sequence (DNA): TGTGCCAGCAGTTACTCGATCTCTACGGCCTACGAGCAGTACTTC. V usage is TRBV6-2 or TRBV6-3 and J usage is TRBJ2-7; no firm D call. Germline-derived CDR1 and CDR2 are MNHEY and SVGEGT. The CDR3 has 15 amino acids. V lost 0 bases and J 2 bases, leaving 11 bases between the germline ends.

This clonotype was seen a handful of times. V gene TRBV2 combines with J gene TRBJ1-2; 7 bases align to TRBD1. The CDR3 is made up of 15 amino acids. Trimming removed 7 bases from V and 8 bases from J; junction bases left unmatched: 16. The germline gives CDR1 SNHLY, CDR2 FYNNEI. Here the CDR3 DNA reads TGTGCCAGCACCACCCTTGGGACAGTCTTTGGGGGCTACACCTTC. It is translated as CASTTLGTVFGGYTF.

The chain employs TRBV7-6 and TRBJ1-1; maybe TRBD1 (5 bases). In germline, CDR1 is SGHVS, CDR2 FNYEAQ. Deletions cut 5 bases from V and 0 bases from J, with 13 bases between. This CDR3 has 15 amino acids. CDR3 sequence reads: CASSPEVGVNTEAFF. DNA for the CDR3: TGTGCCAGCAGCCCCGAGGTGGGGGTGAACACTGAAGCTTTCTTT.

V and J are TRBV7-2 and TRBJ2-7; TRBD2 matches 7 bases. Germline V gives CDR1 SGHTA, CDR2 FQGNSA. Trimming took 5 bases from V and 0 from J; bases not matched to a gene: 10. CDR3 size: 16 residues. This CDR3 reads CASSREGAGNSYEQYF. DNA of the CDR3: TGTGCCAGCAGCCGCGAAGGAGCGGGAAACTCCTACGAGCAGTACTTC.

The chain recombines TRBV3-1 with TRBJ1-1; perhaps TRBD1 as D (5 bases). V was trimmed by 1 base and J by 6 bases, leaving 15 bases between them. Germline loops: CDR1 LGHDT, CDR2 YNNKEL (reference sequence). The CDR3 totals 15 residues. The CDR3 DNA sequence: TGTGCCAGCAGCCAAGCAAGGGGTACATTGCCTGAAGCTTTCTTT. This sequence encodes CASSQARGTLPEAFF. Variable domain in full (rest from reference TRBV3-1 and TRBJ1-1): DTAVSQTPKYLVTQMGNDKSIKCEQNLGHDTMYWYKQDSKKFLKIMFSYNNKELIINETVPNRFSPKSPDKAHLNLHINSLELGDSAVYFCASSQARGTLPEAFFGQGTRLTVV.

The V gene is TRBV25-1, the J gene TRBJ1-2; D remains unclear. The CDR3 covers 13 residues. V lost 5 bases, J lost 8 bases, and 15 bases lay in between. Germline assignment: CDR1 MGHDK and CDR2 SYGVNS. The CDR3 loop reads CASSPDTSRGYTF. In nucleotides, the CDR3 is TGTGCCAGCAGTCCAGACACCAGCCGAGGCTACACCTTC.

The rearrangement links TRBV18 to TRBJ2-1; 13 nucleotides align to TRBD2. The CDR3 has 14 residues. V shed 6 bases and J 10 bases; nucleotides not matched to a gene: 6. Germline CDR1 reads KGHSH; CDR2 reads LQKENI. CDR3 sequence (DNA): TGTGCCAGCTCCCGGACTAGCGGGAGAGAGGAGCAGTTCTTC. This codes for CASSRTSGREEQFF.

This clonotype has just a few counts. The genes are TRBV27 and TRBJ2-2, with D tentatively TRBD1 (5 bases). The CDR3 is made up of 16 amino acids. Per germline, CDR1 MNHEY and CDR2 SMNVEV (reference sequence). V lost 0 bases, J lost 5 bases, and 13 bases lay in between. CDR3 residues: CASSLSGWGGTGELFF. CDR3 DNA: TGTGCCAGCAGTTTATCCGGGTGGGGCGGAACCGGGGAGCTGTTTTTT.

This clonotype was picked up many times. The chain employs TRBV7-9 and TRBJ2-5; D unresolved. CDR1 is SEHNR and CDR2 is FQNEAQ in the germline V gene (reference sequence). With 3 bases removed from V and 2 bases from J, the gap between germline ends came to 13 bases. The CDR3 totals 15 residues. CDR3: CASSFFGPEQETQYF. Written as DNA, the CDR3 is TGTGCCAGCAGCTTTTTCGGGCCAGAGCAAGAGACCCAGTACTTC.

This clonotype came up many times. J is TRBJ1-1 and V is TRBV20-1, with D uncertain. V was trimmed by 0 bases and J by 5 bases, leaving 7 bases between them. This CDR3 comprises 12 residues. Germline V gene sequence: CDR1 DFQATT, CDR2 SNEGSKA (reference sequence). The CDR3 DNA is TGCAGTGCTAGAGATAAGTATACTGAAGCTTTCTTT. Protein product: CSARDKYTEAFF.

This sequence joins TRBV5-4 and TRBJ2-7; TRBD2 matches 8 bases. Germline trimming cut 3 bases from V and 3 bases from J; bases unmatched to any gene: 8. The V gene's germline CDR1 is SGHNT and CDR2 YYREEE (reference sequence). This CDR3 is 15 amino acids long. CDR3 sequence: CASSSGTRNDYEQYF. The CDR3 region has the DNA TGTGCCAGCAGCTCCGGGACTAGGAATGACTACGAGCAGTACTTC.

This clonotype was counted at least ten times. V and J are TRBV5-1 and TRBJ2-3; unclear D gene. The CDR3 is 14 amino acids. The germline V gene encodes CDR1 SGHRS and CDR2 YFSETQ. Trimming stripped 4 bases from V and 0 bases from J, with 9 bases between. CDR3 sequence (DNA): TGCGCCAGCAGCCAAGACCGTAGCACAGATACGCAGTATTTT. Encoded protein: CASSQDRSTDTQYF.